The rows below give T cell receptor beta chains drawn from one sample of a study of technical replicates of blood from several donors. TCRdb's table, derived via immunoSEQ multiplex PCR, lists solely in-frame clones and lacks some. The data show approximately 50,000 clones, with 90% to 95% seen just once and approximately 0.22% held by the top ten. Sequencing was performed on T cells isolated from PBMCs. Source of these receptors: a human donor in good health. Each CDR3 is given with its conserved first and last residue. A D gene is named only where the DNA matches it firmly. Where a row states a size, it is once, few, many or the class of an expanded clone; other rows omit it.

j_gene | abundance | len | v_gene | d_gene | CDR3aa | CDR3nt
TRBJ1-1 | . | 15 | TRBV18 | . | CASSPLGVWDTEAFF | TGTGCCAGCTCACCACTCGGGGTTTGGGACACTGAAGCTTTCTTT
TRBJ1-5 | once | 12 | TRBV5-1 | . | CASSLTNQPQHF | TGCGCCAGCAGCTTGACAAATCAGCCCCAGCATTTT
TRBJ2-2 | . | 15 | TRBV28 | . | CASTLRFANTGELFF | TGTGCCAGCACCCTGAGGTTCGCGAACACCGGGGAGCTGTTTTTT
TRBJ1-4 | once | 15 | TRBV5-6 | . | CASSSHGRENEKLFF | TGTGCCAGCAGCTCGCACGGTCGGGAGAATGAAAAACTGTTTTTT
TRBJ1-5 | . | 15 | TRBV7-6 | TRBD1 | CASSLSGGYNQPQHF | TGTGCCAGCAGCTTATCAGGGGGTTACAATCAGCCCCAGCATTTT
TRBJ1-2 | once | 16 | TRBV5-1 | . | CASSFRSGPPGGGYTF | TGCGCCAGCAGCTTTAGGTCAGGCCCTCCCGGGGGTGGCTACACCTTC
TRBJ2-4 | . | 14 | TRBV6-5 | TRBD2 | CASSLAGAKNIQYF | TGTGCCAGCAGTCTAGCGGGAGCCAAAAACATTCAGTACTTC
TRBJ2-7 | once | 17 | TRBV7-9 | TRBD2 | CASSLEGGLGEHSEQYF | TGTGCCAGCAGCTTAGAGGGGGGACTAGGCGAACACTCCGAGCAGTACTTC
TRBJ1-2 | . | 19 | TRBV5-1 | TRBD1 | CASSLYNPGQGFIGDGYTF | TGCGCCAGCAGCTTGTACAATCCGGGACAGGGGTTCATCGGGGATGGCTACACCTTC
TRBJ2-7 | . | 14 | TRBV7-9 | TRBD2 | CASSFSTSGDEQYF | TGTGCCAGCAGCTTTTCTACTAGCGGAGACGAGCAGTACTTC
TRBJ2-7 | . | 15 | TRBV18 | TRBD1 | CASSPPGQGAYEQYF | TGTGCCAGCTCACCTCCGGGACAGGGGGCGTACGAGCAGTACTTC
TRBJ1-1 | . | 15 | TRBV5-1 | . | CASSPAGITRTEAFF | TGCGCCAGCAGCCCTGCAGGGATTACGAGAACTGAAGCTTTCTTT
TRBJ2-1 | . | 16 | TRBV5-6 | TRBD1 | CASSRSGQGSYNEQFF | TGTGCCAGCAGCAGGTCTGGACAGGGCTCCTACAATGAGCAGTTCTTC
TRBJ1-3 | . | 15 | TRBV5-4 | . | CASSFKGSSGNTIYF | TGTGCCAGCAGTTTTAAGGGGTCCTCTGGAAACACCATATATTTT
TRBJ2-3 | . | 15 | TRBV9 | TRBD2 | CASSDRTSDTDTQYF | TGTGCCAGCAGCGATCGGACTAGCGATACAGATACGCAGTATTTT
TRBJ1-1 | . | 18 | TRBV12-5 | . | CASGLFWVEDIDTPEAFF | TGTGCTAGTGGTTTATTTTGGGTTGAGGATATTGATACGCCAGAAGCTTTCTTT
TRBJ1-5 | . | 15 | TRBV11-1 | TRBD1 | CASSPRQGGGPPQHF | TGTGCCAGCAGTCCACGCCAGGGGGGAGGTCCGCCCCAGCATTTT
TRBJ2-1 | . | 12 | TRBV18 | TRBD1 | CASSPPGQGQFF | TGTGCCAGCTCACCCCCGGGACAGGGGCAGTTCTTC
TRBJ2-7 | . | 13 | TRBV5-1 | TRBD1 | CASSFGTANEQYF | TGCGCCAGCAGCTTTGGGACAGCGAACGAGCAGTACTTC
TRBJ1-2 | . | 15 | TRBV28 | TRBD1 | CASSLSGTGVEGYTF | TGTGCCAGCAGTTTAAGCGGGACAGGGGTGGAAGGCTACACCTTC
TRBJ1-5 | . | 16 | TRBV28 | . | CASIRRRPSSNQPQHF | TGTGCCAGCATACGGCGGAGACCGTCTAGCAATCAGCCCCAGCATTTT
TRBJ2-1 | . | 17 | TRBV28 | TRBD2 | CASSIRTSGRMFNEQFF | TGTGCCAGCAGTATTAGGACTAGCGGGAGAATGTTCAATGAGCAGTTCTTC
TRBJ1-4 | . | 14 | TRBV5-1 | TRBD1 | CASSWGQGDEKLFF | TGCGCCAGCAGCTGGGGACAGGGGGATGAAAAACTGTTTTTT
TRBJ2-1 | . | 16 | TRBV6-5 | . | CASSYSGLSYGNEQFF | TGTGCCAGCAGTTACTCAGGACTCTCCTACGGCAATGAGCAGTTCTTC
TRBJ2-7 | . | 14 | TRBV7-2 | . | CASSLSQGLNEQYF | TGTGCCAGCAGCTTATCACAGGGCCTCAACGAGCAGTACTTC
TRBJ2-1 | . | 13 | TRBV7-4 | . | CASSLAGLAEQFF | TGTGCCAGCAGCTTAGCCGGATTAGCGGAGCAGTTCTTC
TRBJ2-7 | once | 13 | TRBV6-5 | TRBD1 | CASSSFTGGEQYF | TGTGCCAGCAGTTCCTTCACAGGGGGCGAGCAGTACTTC
TRBJ2-1 | once | 13 | TRBV5-1 | . | CASSLGLYNEQFF | TGCGCCAGCAGCTTGGGCCTATACAATGAGCAGTTCTTC
TRBJ2-3 | . | 14 | TRBV7-8 | . | CASSPGLSTDTQYF | TGTGCCAGCAGCCCGGGACTTTCCACAGATACGCAGTATTTT
TRBJ1-5 | once | 16 | TRBV7-6 | TRBD1 | CASSSSRGQHNQPQHF | TGTGCCAGCAGCTCTTCTAGGGGACAGCACAATCAGCCCCAGCATTTT
TRBJ2-7 | . | 15 | TRBV28 | TRBD2 | CASSLGLAGPYEQYF | TGTGCCAGCAGCCTTGGACTAGCGGGACCCTACGAGCAGTACTTC
TRBJ2-3 | . | 12 | TRBV29-1 | TRBD1 | CSLGQGTDTQYF | TGCAGCCTTGGACAGGGCACAGATACGCAGTATTTT
TRBJ2-7 | . | 20 | TRBV14 | TRBD2 | CASSQDLRKGLAGWVAEQYF | TGTGCCAGCAGCCAAGATCTCCGGAAAGGACTAGCGGGATGGGTGGCCGAGCAGTACTTC
TRBJ2-2 | . | 13 | TRBV6-5 | . | CASSKGRTGELFF | TGTGCCAGCAGCAAGGGGAGGACCGGGGAGCTGTTTTTT
TRBJ1-3 | . | 18 | TRBV7-9 | . | CASSLVGLGANSGNTIYF | TGTGCCAGCAGCTTAGTTGGTTTGGGGGCCAACTCTGGAAACACCATATATTTT
TRBJ2-4 | . | 16 | TRBV7-9 | . | CASSPLRGLAKNIQYF | TGTGCCAGCAGCCCCCTGCGCGGGTTAGCCAAAAACATTCAGTACTTC
TRBJ2-1 | . | 19 | TRBV11-2 | TRBD2 | CASSSPAGTSGRAFNEQFF | TGTGCCAGCAGCTCCCCCGCGGGGACTAGCGGGAGGGCCTTTAATGAGCAGTTCTTC
TRBJ2-4 | . | 15 | TRBV6-6 | . | CASSRDRQSKNIQYF | TGTGCCAGCAGCCGTGATCGACAGTCCAAAAACATTCAGTACTTC
TRBJ2-5 | . | 10 | TRBV20-1 | . | CSARAGTQYF | TGCAGTGCTAGAGCAGGGACCCAGTACTTC
TRBJ2-3 | . | 16 | TRBV5-1 | TRBD1 | CASSSTQGKSTDTQYF | TGCGCCAGCAGTTCGACACAGGGGAAAAGCACAGATACGCAGTATTTT
TRBJ1-2 | . | 17 | TRBV5-1 | . | CASSLVINGPDSYGYTF | TGCGCCAGCAGCTTGGTTATTAATGGTCCCGACAGCTATGGCTACACCTTC
TRBJ2-5 | . | 14 | TRBV10-3 | . | CAISDSTEPETQYF | TGTGCCATCAGTGATTCGACAGAGCCCGAGACCCAGTACTTC
TRBJ2-3 | . | 14 | TRBV29-1 | TRBD2 | CSVATSGTTDTQYF | TGCAGCGTAGCGACTAGCGGGACCACAGATACGCAGTATTTT
TRBJ1-2 | . | 15 | TRBV5-1 | . | CASSLVAGEGYGYTF | TGCGCCAGCAGCTTGGTAGCAGGGGAGGGCTATGGCTACACCTTC
TRBJ2-5 | . | 15 | TRBV15 | . | CATSRDLGDQETQYF | TGTGCCACCAGCAGAGATCTAGGGGATCAAGAGACCCAGTACTTC
TRBJ2-1 | . | 16 | TRBV7-2 | . | CASSLAGGPSYNEQFF | TGTGCCAGCAGCTTAGCAGGAGGGCCCTCCTACAATGAGCAGTTCTTC
TRBJ2-1 | . | 17 | TRBV12-5 | TRBD2 | CASGLSVASGSFNEQFF | TGTGCTAGTGGTTTATCGGTGGCTAGCGGGAGTTTCAATGAGCAGTTCTTC
TRBJ2-7 | . | 14 | TRBV5-6 | TRBD2 | CASRTSGSGYEQYF | TGTGCCAGCCGAACCAGCGGGAGTGGATACGAGCAGTACTTC
TRBJ2-7 | . | 15 | TRBV11-2 | TRBD1 | CASSLDPGQSYEQYF | TGTGCCAGCAGCTTAGATCCGGGACAGTCCTACGAGCAGTACTTC